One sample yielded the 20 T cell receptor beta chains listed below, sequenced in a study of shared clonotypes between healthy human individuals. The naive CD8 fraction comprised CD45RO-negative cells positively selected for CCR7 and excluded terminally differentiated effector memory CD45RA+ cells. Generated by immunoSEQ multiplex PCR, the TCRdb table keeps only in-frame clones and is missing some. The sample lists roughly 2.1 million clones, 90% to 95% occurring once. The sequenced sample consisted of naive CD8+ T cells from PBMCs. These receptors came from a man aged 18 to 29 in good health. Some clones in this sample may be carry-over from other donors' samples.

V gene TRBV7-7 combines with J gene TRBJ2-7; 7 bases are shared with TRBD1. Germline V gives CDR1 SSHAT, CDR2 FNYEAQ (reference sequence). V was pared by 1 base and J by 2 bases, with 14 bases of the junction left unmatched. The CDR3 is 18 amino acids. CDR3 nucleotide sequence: TGTGCCAGCAGCTTAGGGTACGAACGGGGACAGTGGACCTACGAGCAGTACTTC. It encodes CASSLGYERGQWTYEQYF.

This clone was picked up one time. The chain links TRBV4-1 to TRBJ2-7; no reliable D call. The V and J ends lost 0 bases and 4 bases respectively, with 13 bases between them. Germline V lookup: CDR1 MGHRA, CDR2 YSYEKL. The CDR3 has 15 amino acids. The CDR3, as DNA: TGCGCCAGCAGCCAAGATTCAACTGTGTATTACGAGCAGTACTTC. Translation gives CASSQDSTVYYEQYF.

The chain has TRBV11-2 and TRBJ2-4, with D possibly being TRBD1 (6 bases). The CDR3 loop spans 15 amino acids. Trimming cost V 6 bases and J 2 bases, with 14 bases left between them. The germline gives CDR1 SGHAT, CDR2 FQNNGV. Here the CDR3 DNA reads TGTGCCAGCAGTTACAGGGTCGCCTCCAAAAACATTCAGTACTTC. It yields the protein CASSYRVASKNIQYF.

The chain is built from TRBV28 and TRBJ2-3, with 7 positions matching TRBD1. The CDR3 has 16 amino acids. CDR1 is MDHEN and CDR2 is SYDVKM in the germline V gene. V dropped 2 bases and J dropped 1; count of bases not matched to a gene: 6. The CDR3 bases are TGTGCCAGCAGTTTACTCACGGGACAGCGCACAGATACGCAGTATTTT. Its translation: CASSLLTGQRTDTQYF.

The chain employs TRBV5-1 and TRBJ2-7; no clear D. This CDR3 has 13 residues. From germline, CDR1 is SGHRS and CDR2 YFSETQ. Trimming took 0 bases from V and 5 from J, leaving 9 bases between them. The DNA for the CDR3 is TGCGCCAGCAGCTTGGCGGTCCCCGACGAGCAGTACTTC. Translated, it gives CASSLAVPDEQYF.

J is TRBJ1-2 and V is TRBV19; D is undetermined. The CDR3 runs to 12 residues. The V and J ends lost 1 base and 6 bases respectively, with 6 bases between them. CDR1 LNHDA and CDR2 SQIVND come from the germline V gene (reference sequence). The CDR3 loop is CASSIAVDGYTF. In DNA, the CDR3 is TGTGCCAGTAGTATAGCGGTCGATGGCTACACCTTC.

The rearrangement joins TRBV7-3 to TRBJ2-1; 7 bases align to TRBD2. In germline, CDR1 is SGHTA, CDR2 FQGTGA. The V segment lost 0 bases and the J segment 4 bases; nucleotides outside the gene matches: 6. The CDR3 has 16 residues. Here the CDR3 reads CASSLTRRERYNEQFF. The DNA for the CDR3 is TGTGCCAGCAGCTTAACGCGGCGGGAGCGGTACAATGAGCAGTTCTTC.

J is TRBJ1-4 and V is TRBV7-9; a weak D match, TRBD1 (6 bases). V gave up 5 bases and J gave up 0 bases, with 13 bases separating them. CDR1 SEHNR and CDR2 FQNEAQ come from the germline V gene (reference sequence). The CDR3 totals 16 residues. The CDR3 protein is CASSPGQTTTNEKLFF. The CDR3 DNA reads TGTGCCAGCAGCCCAGGACAGACTACAACTAATGAAAAACTGTTTTTT.

CDR3 residues: CASSLLLGGEQYF. CDR3 sequence (DNA): TGTGCCAGCAGTTTACTCCTAGGGGGCGAGCAGTACTTC. The rearrangement joins TRBV27 to TRBJ2-7, with D possibly TRBD1 on 6 matching bases. The CDR3 loop spans 13 amino acids. V was cut by 2 bases and J by 6 bases, with 11 bases left in between. Germline loops: CDR1 MNHEY, CDR2 SMNVEV (reference sequence).

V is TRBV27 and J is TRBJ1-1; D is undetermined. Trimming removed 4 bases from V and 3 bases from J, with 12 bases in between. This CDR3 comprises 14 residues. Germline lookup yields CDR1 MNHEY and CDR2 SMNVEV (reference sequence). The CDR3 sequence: CASSSSPEDTEAFF. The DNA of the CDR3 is TGTGCCAGCAGTTCATCTCCTGAGGACACTGAAGCTTTCTTT.

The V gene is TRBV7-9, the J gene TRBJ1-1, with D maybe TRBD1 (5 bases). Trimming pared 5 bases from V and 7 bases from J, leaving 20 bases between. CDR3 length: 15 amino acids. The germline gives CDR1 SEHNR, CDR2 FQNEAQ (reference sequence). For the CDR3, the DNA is TGTGCCAGCAGCCCTCGGGGCCAAGCGTGGGGTGAAGCTTTCTTT. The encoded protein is CASSPRGQAWGEAFF.

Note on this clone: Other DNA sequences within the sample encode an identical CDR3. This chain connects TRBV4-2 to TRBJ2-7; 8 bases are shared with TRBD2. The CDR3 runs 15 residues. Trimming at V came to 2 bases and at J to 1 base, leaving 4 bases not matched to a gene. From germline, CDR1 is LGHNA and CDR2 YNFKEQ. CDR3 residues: CASSQTTSGSYEQYF. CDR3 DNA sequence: TGTGCCAGCAGCCAAACAACTAGCGGTTCCTACGAGCAGTACTTC.

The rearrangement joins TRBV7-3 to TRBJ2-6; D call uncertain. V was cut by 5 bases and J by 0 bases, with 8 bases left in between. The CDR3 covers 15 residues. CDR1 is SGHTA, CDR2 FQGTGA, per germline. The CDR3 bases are TGTGCCAGCAGCCTGGCCTACTCTGGGGCCAACGTCCTGACTTTC. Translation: CASSLAYSGANVLTF.

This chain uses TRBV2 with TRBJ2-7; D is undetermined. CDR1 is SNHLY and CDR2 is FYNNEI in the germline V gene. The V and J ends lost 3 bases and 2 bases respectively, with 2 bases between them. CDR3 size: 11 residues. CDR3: CASSDTYEQYF. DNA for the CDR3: TGTGCCAGCAGTGACACCTACGAGCAGTACTTC.

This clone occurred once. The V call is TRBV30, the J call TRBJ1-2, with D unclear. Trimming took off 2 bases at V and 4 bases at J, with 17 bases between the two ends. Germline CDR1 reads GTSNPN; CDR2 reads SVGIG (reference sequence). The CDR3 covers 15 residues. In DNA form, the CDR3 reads TGTGCCTGGAGTTCCGTGGGGTCGCGGGGCTATGGCTACACCTTC. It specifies CAWSSVGSRGYGYTF.

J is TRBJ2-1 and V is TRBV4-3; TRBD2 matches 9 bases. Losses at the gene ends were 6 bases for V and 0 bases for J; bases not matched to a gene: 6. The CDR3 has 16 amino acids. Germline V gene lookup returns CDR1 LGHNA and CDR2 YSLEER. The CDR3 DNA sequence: TGCGCCAGCAGATGGGTGCGGGAGGGCTCCTACAATGAGCAGTTCTTC. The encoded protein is CASRWVREGSYNEQFF.

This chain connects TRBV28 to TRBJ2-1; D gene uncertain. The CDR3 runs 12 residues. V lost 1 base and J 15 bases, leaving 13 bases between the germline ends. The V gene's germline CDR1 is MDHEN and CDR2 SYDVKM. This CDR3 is CASSLSALRRFF. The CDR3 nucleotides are TGTGCCAGCAGTTTATCGGCCCTAAGACGGTTCTTC.

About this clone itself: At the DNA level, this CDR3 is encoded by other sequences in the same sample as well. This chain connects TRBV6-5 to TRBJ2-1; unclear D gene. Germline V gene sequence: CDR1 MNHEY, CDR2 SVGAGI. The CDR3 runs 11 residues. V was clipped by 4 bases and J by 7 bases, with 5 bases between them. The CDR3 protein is CASSLGNEQFF. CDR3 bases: TGTGCCAGCAGTTTAGGGAATGAGCAGTTCTTC.

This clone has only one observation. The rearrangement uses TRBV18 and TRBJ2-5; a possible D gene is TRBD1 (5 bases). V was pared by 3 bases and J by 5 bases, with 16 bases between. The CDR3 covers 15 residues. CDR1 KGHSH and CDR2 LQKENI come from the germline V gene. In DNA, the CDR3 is TGTGCCAGCTCACCTCATCCCCAGGGTGGCGAGACCCAGTACTTC. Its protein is CASSPHPQGGETQYF.

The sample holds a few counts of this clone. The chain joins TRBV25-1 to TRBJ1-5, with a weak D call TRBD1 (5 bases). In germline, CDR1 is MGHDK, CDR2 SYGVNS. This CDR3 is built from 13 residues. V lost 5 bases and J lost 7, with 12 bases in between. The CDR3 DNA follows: TGTGCCAGCAGTTTAGGGGCTGAGCAGCCCCAGCATTTT. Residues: CASSLGAEQPQHF.